The clone carrying this T cell receptor (beta chain) was counted a single time. As yet, its antigen is unknown. This CDR3 is 15 amino acids long. V dropped 2 bases and J dropped 3; count of bases not matched to a gene: 5. Germline V CDR1 and CDR2: MNHNY, SVGAGI (reference sequence). This record comes from a study of shared clonotypes between healthy human individuals. The study, taken as a whole, reports: The study found lower generation probabilities in non-shared clonotypes than in those shared by all four donors. Sharing across four donors was highest in naive CD4 (roughly 5%) and lowest in memory CD8 (roughly 0.4%).

Naive CD8 populations comprised CD45RO-negative cells positively selected for CCR7, excluding terminally differentiated effector memory CD45RA+ cells. Clones were sequenced by immunoSEQ multiplex PCR, and TCRdb holds only the in-frame ones, with some missing. The sample holds about 1,800,000 clones; approximately 95% are singletons and the top ten take 1% to 1.5%. This clonotype was obtained from a man younger than 30 in good health. The chain is built from TRBV6-6 and TRBJ1-2, with 8 bases identical to TRBD1. The sample taken for sequencing was naive CD8+ T cells sorted from blood. The CDR3 DNA reads as TGTGCCAGCAGTTACGGACAGGGTCTTGACTATGGCTACACCTTC. It yields the protein CASSYGQGLDYGYTF.